This section outlines one T cell receptor beta chain sequence together with its context. Methods used by the authors: It was from reference gene primer amplification that nucleated cell counts were estimated. Repertoires were generated with immunoSEQ multiplex PCR, while TCRdb's copy carries only in-frame clones and drops some. V, J and clone size were drawn from that table, and D and trimming were deduced from the DNA. The table shows 200,000 to 250,000 clones, with around nine tenths occurring only once. The sample is drawn from a study of blood T cell repertoires in COVID-19. Grouping used clinical history reported by participants in a survey and questionnaire. The germline V and J ends were trimmed by 0 bases and 9 bases, with 15 bases remaining between them. Germline V lookup: CDR1 LGHNA, CDR2 YSLEER. The CDR3 sequence is 16 residues long.

The sample taken for sequencing was PBMCs or T cells enriched from blood (not recorded which). This receptor was obtained from a woman aged 30 to 39 who had recovered from COVID-19. This rearrangement joins TRBV4-3 to TRBJ1-6; no definite D call. The CDR3 reads CASSQDPSARSSPLHF. CDR3 coding DNA: TGCGCCAGCAGCCAAGACCCCAGTGCCCGAAGTTCACCCCTCCACTTT.